This section outlines one T cell receptor beta chain sequence together with its context. CDR3 length equals 15 residues. Germline V gene data show CDR1 as MNHEY and CDR2 as SMNVEV (reference sequence). The V gene lost 5 bases and the J gene lost 2 bases, with 10 bases spanning the gap. The data originate from a study of blood T cell repertoires in COVID-19. Study as a whole: Both acute and convalescent COVID-19 samples were obtained from the United States, Italy and Spain. PBMCs, B-cell-depleted T cells, or T cells were the source of the cDNA or gDNA that made up the material.

How the authors handled the data: Amplification of reference gene primers provided the estimated nucleated cell counts. Clones were sequenced by immunoSEQ multiplex PCR, and TCRdb holds only the in-frame ones, with some missing. For V, J and clone size, that table is used; D and trimming come from the DNA. The sample includes roughly 140,000 clones, about 86% seen only once; the top ten take more than 5.5%. Sequencing was carried out using PBMCs or T cells enriched from blood (not recorded which). The clonotype comes from a man between 50 and 59 years old who had recovered from COVID-19. This chain connects TRBV27 to TRBJ1-6; no clear D. Written as DNA, the CDR3 is TGTGCCAGCAGTGCGACACGGACCTATAATTCACCCCTCCACTTT. Amino acids: CASSATRTYNSPLHF.